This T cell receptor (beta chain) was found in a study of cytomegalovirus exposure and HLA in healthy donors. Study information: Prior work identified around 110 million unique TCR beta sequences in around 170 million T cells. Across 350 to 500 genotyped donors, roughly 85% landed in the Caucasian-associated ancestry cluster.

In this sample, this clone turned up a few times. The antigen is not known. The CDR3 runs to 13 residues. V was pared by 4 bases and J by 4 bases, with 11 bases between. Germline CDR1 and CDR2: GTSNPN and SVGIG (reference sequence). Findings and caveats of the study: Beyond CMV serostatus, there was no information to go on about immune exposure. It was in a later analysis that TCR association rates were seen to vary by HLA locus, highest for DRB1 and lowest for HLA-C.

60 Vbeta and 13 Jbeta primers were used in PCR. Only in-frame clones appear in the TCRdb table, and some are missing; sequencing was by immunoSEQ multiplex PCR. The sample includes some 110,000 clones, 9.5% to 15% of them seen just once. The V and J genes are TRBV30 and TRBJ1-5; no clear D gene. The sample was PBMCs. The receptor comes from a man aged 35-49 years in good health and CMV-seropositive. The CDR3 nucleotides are TGTGCCTGGACAGGATCGGATAATCAGCCCCAGCATTTT. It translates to CAWTGSDNQPQHF.